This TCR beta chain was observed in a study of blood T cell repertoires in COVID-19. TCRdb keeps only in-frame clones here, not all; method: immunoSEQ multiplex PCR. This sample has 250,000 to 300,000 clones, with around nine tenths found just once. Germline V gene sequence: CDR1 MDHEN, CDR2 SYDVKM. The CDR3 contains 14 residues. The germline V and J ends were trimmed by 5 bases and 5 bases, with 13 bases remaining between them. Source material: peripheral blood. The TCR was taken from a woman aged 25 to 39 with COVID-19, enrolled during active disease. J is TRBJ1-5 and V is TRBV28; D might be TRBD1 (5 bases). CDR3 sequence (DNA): TGTGCCAGCAGTCCCCGGGGGGTTTATCAGCCCCAGCATTTT. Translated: CASSPRGVYQPQHF.